This TCR beta chain derives from a study of glioma-infiltrating T cells (dated by TCRdb to 2015 to 2016). As for the study more broadly: TCR alpha- and beta-chain repertoires were sequenced from glioma tissue, non-neoplastic brain tissue and matched peripheral blood mononuclear cells. Each tissue-infiltrating repertoire was compared with the same patient's peripheral blood repertoire to measure divergence between tissue and blood T-cell populations. The paired cohort comprised three low-grade glioma patients, roughly 8 primary glioblastoma patients and three non-glioma patients contributing non-neoplastic brain tissue. Findings and caveats that apply to the study as a whole: Small numbers underpinned the group comparisons: several glioblastoma patients, three low-grade glioma patients and three non-neoplastic patients. Tissue and blood shared very few CDR3 sequences, a result attributed to high CDR3 diversity and limited sampling. VJ-independent divergence between tissue and blood was found to be below expectation in non-neoplastic patients but above expectation in all gliomas, particularly low-grade gliomas.

Counted from cysteine to phenylalanine, this CDR3 has 14 amino acids. The CDR3 DNA has 42 bases and is translated from base 1. CDR1 and CDR2, per the germline V gene (reference sequence), are DFQATT and SNEGSKA. V was cut back by 6 bases and J by 1 base, leaving a gap of 16 bases between them. TCR alpha and beta CDR3 regions were amplified with the iRepertoire nested amplicon-rescue multiplex PCR (arm-PCR) platform from RNA. For one-step reverse transcription and amplification, roughly 90-450 ng of tissue mRNA or PBMC total RNA was used as input. Following bead purification, Illumina adapters were added by a secondary multiplex PCR, and the libraries were gel-purified between 200 and 400 bp. Demultiplexing relied on internal 6-nucleotide barcodes carried by the libraries. The libraries were sequenced on an Illumina MiSeq using 2x220 or 2x250 nucleotide paired-end reads. As for how the authors treated the data: FLASH 1.2.11 was used to merge paired reads, and BWA-MEM then aligned the reads to the GRCh37 human genome before TRA and TRB reads were extracted. For V and J assignment, an IMGT-derived reference of cassette sequences and CDR3 motifs that included pseudogenes was used. Reads were translated in three frames, and productive CDR3s were defined by a C…FGXG motif without stop codons. A clonotype was defined as a unique combination of a V-J cassette pair and a CDR3 amino acid sequence. Reads were filtered by Hamming distance, thresholded by each sample's sequence error rate in mapped regions. Starting from the raw public reads, TCRdb applied fastp trimming at Q25, assembled clones with MiXCR and retained in-frame beta chains. All rows with the same CDR3 protein become a single entry with the most common DNA and genes. The V and J calls follow TCRdb's processing rather than the paper's. The sample profile shows 160,000 or so distinct CDR3 sequences; around 42% of them were found once. Of the sample, around 4.9% is held by the ten largest clones.

This clonotype was counted many times. The specificity of this receptor is unknown. No per-base quality is available; no much larger clone lies one base away. The sequenced material came from glioma tissue, nonneoplastic brain tissue, or PBMCs (not recorded which). The source of this sequence is a human donor with low-grade glioma or glioblastoma, undergoing nonglioma brain surgery, or in good health (not recorded which). The chain is assembled from TRBV20-1 and TRBJ2-7; the D gene is tentatively TRBD1 or TRBD2, each matching 5 bases. The CDR3 amino acid sequence is: CSASRDGGSYEQYF. The DNA sequence is as follows: TGCAGTGCGAGCCGGGACGGAGGATCCTACGAGCAGTACTTC.